The 29 T cell receptor beta chains below come from one sample, sequenced in a study of blood T cells in healthy people across ages. The second PCR ran roughly 6 to 11 cycles with a sample-barcoded 5' primer and J-beta primers. Using its own MiXCR run on the 5' RACE reads, TCRdb lists one record per CDR3 protein. This table holds about 640,000 distinct CDR3 sequences, approximately 59% found once. The sequencing input was blood. These receptors were collected from a man aged 55 to 69 in good health.

The chain uses TRBV7-2 and TRBJ2-1, with TRBD2 matching 10 bases. CDR1 is SGHTA, CDR2 FQGNSA, per germline. V lost 5 bases, J lost 8 bases, and 9 bases stayed unmatched. The CDR3 is made up of 15 amino acids. CDR3 sequence (DNA): TGTGCCAGCAGCGCAACTAGCGGGGTCGTATATGAGCAGTTCTTC. Translating it yields CASSATSGVVYEQFF.

The rearrangement joins TRBV4-1 to TRBJ2-7; tentatively, D is TRBD1 (6 bases). From germline, CDR1 is MGHRA and CDR2 YSYEKL. V was clipped by 1 base and J by 3 bases, with 10 bases between them. This CDR3 has 14 residues. The CDR3 protein is CASSQGHRDYEQYF. CDR3 DNA: TGCGCCAGCAGCCAAGGTCACAGGGACTACGAGCAGTACTTC.

This clonotype occurred a few times. V and J are TRBV7-9 and TRBJ2-1; 8 bases agree with TRBD2. Germline CDR1 is SEHNR and CDR2 is FQNEAQ (reference sequence). This CDR3 region has 16 residues. Trimming removed 2 bases from V and 5 bases from J; junction bases left unmatched: 8. CDR3 sequence: CASSLIGGGRDNEQFF. CDR3 in DNA: TGTGCCAGCAGCTTAATTGGCGGGGGGCGCGACAATGAGCAGTTCTTC.

The chain joins TRBV10-2 to TRBJ2-3; 10 nucleotides match TRBD2. The germline V gene encodes CDR1 WSHSY and CDR2 SAAADI. This CDR3 has 15 residues. The V and J ends lost 0 bases and 5 bases, in that order; junction bases with no gene match: 2. The CDR3 sequence is CASSESIAGGDTQYF. DNA for the CDR3: TGCGCCAGCAGTGAGTCAATAGCGGGGGGAGATACGCAGTATTTT.

The V and J genes are TRBV18 and TRBJ1-1; 9 positions match TRBD1. Per the germline V gene, CDR1 is KGHSH and CDR2 is LQKENI. Trimming cost V 4 bases and J 5 bases; bases outside gene matches: 2. This CDR3 is built from 13 residues. The chain's CDR3 is CASSLGQGTEAFF. The CDR3 nucleotides are TGTGCCAGCTCACTCGGACAGGGGACTGAAGCTTTCTTT. The full variable domain, completed using reference TRBV18 and TRBJ1-1, is NAGVMQNPRHLVRRRGQEARLRCSPMKGHSHVYWYRQLPEEGLKFMVYLQKENIIDESGMPKERFSAEFPKEGPSILRIQQVVRGDSAAYFCASSLGQGTEAFFGQGTRLTVV.

The chain links TRBV5-6 to TRBJ2-7; D tentatively fits TRBD1 or TRBD2 (5 bases each). There are 13 residues in the CDR3. Germline CDR1 reads SGHDT; CDR2 reads YYEEEE. V lost 0 bases, J lost 6 bases, and 10 bases lay in between. CDR3 residues: CASSLGGTLEQYF. CDR3 bases: TGTGCCAGCAGCTTGGGGGGGACCCTCGAGCAGTACTTC. The full variable domain, with the rest looked up from reference TRBV5-6 and TRBJ2-7, is DAGVTQSPTHLIKTRGQQVTLRCSPKSGHDTVSWYQQALGQGPQFIFQYYEEEERQRGNFPDRFSGHQFPNYSSELNVNALLLGDSALYLCASSLGGTLEQYFGPGTRLTVT.

The chain uses TRBV20-1 and TRBJ2-3; 14 bases line up with TRBD2. Looked up from germline, CDR1 is DFQATT and CDR2 is SNEGSKA (reference sequence). V lost 6 bases and J lost 0; bases outside the gene matches: 14. The CDR3 has 19 amino acids. CDR3 bases: TGCAGTGCGCCGAGGGGACTAGCGGGGGAAAATTCTAGCACAGATACGCAGTATTTT. As protein: CSAPRGLAGENSSTDTQYF.

V is TRBV2 and J is TRBJ2-3, with a tentative D call TRBD2 (6 bases). The germline CDR1 and CDR2 sequences are SNHLY and FYNNEI. The CDR3 contains 14 residues. Trimming pared 5 bases from V and 2 bases from J, leaving 11 bases between. The CDR3 is CASSSRETTDTQYF. DNA of the CDR3: TGTGCCAGCAGTTCCCGGGAGACCACAGATACGCAGTATTTT.

The rearrangement joins TRBV27 to TRBJ2-3; 12 bases are a match to TRBD2. The trim removed 0 bases at V and 0 bases at J, leaving 16 bases unmatched. Germline CDR1 reads MNHEY; CDR2 reads SMNVEV (reference sequence). The CDR3 is 22 amino acids. CDR3 in amino acids: CASSLSPYLAGGPGLSTDTQYF. CDR3 DNA: TGTGCCAGCAGTTTATCCCCCTACCTAGCGGGGGGGCCCGGACTTAGCACAGATACGCAGTATTTT.

V usage is TRBV5-1 and J usage is TRBJ1-2; 9 positions agree with TRBD1. Trimming removed 4 bases from V and 6 bases from J; junction bases left unmatched: 7. The CDR3 length is 14 residues. Germline CDR1 and CDR2: SGHRS and YFSETQ. This CDR3 is CASSLSDRGNGYTF. The CDR3 region has the DNA TGCGCCAGCAGCCTTAGCGACAGGGGGAATGGCTACACCTTC.

The gene calls are TRBV5-5 and TRBJ2-5; D possibly uses TRBD1 or TRBD2 (5 bases each). The DNA end lines up better with TRBJ2-7; the J call may be wrong. This CDR3 spans 14 amino acids. Per the germline V gene, CDR1 is SGHKS and CDR2 is YYEKEE (reference sequence). In DNA, the CDR3 is TGTGCCAGCAGCTACGGGGACGGGGCCTACGAGCAGTACTTC. Encoded protein: CASSYGDGAYEQYF.

The rearrangement joins TRBV6-1 to TRBJ1-1, with TRBD1 as a possible D gene (6 bases). The CDR3 length is 15 residues. Germline lookup yields CDR1 MNHNS and CDR2 SASEGT. V was clipped by 4 bases and J by 3 bases, with 15 bases between them. The CDR3 spells CASSVDGGPDTEAFF. DNA of the CDR3: TGTGCCAGCAGTGTCGACGGGGGCCCGGACACTGAAGCTTTCTTT.

There are a few counts of this clonotype. The chain is built from TRBV10-3 and TRBJ1-2; 7 nucleotides agree with TRBD1. The CDR3 contains 14 residues. Germline V gene sequence: CDR1 ENHRY, CDR2 SYGVKD. V was pared by 5 bases and J by 0 bases, with 3 bases of the junction left unmatched. CDR3 residues: CAISRDSSNYGYTF. CDR3 nucleotides: TGTGCCATCAGTAGGGACAGTTCTAACTATGGCTACACCTTC.

This clonotype was seen repeatedly, ten times or more. The chain uses TRBV21-1 and TRBJ1-2. TRBV21-1 is listed as a pseudogene. The CDR3 runs to 14 residues. As DNA, the CDR3 is TGTGCCAGCAGCAAAGCCCGTCTTAACTATGGCTACACCTTC. Translated: CASSKARLNYGYTF.

V is TRBV7-8 and J is TRBJ2-5; the D gene could be TRBD1 or TRBD2 (5 bases each). This CDR3 has 15 amino acids. The V and J ends lost 5 bases and 2 bases respectively, with 15 bases between them. Looked up from germline, CDR1 is SGHVS and CDR2 is FQNEAQ. CDR3 loop: CASSPSGTPQETQYF. The DNA of the CDR3 is TGTGCCAGCAGCCCTTCCGGGACGCCACAAGAGACCCAGTACTTC.

This clonotype was observed once. The CDR3 bases are TGCAGCGGGGGGACTGGGAGTGAAGCTTTCTTT. It codes for CSGGTGSEAFF. The rearrangement uses TRBV29-1 and TRBJ1-1, with D tentatively TRBD1 (5 bases). The V gene's germline CDR1 is SQVTM and CDR2 ANQGSEA. The CDR3 covers 11 residues. V was cut by 7 bases and J by 7 bases, with 13 bases left in between.

This chain joins TRBV27 and TRBJ1-2; D ambiguous. Per the germline V gene, CDR1 is MNHEY and CDR2 is SMNVEV (reference sequence). CDR3 length equals 15 residues. Trimming left V 3 bases short and J 5 bases short, with 16 bases between. The CDR3 bases are TGTGCCAGCAGTTTGGATAGCGGGGAGATATATGGCTACACCTTC. Translation gives CASSLDSGEIYGYTF.

V gene TRBV5-1 combines with J gene TRBJ2-1, with 12 nucleotides matching TRBD2. CDR3 length: 15 residues. V lost 7 bases to trimming and J lost 4 bases; unmatched junction nucleotides: 6. Germline V CDR1 and CDR2: SGHRS, YFSETQ. The CDR3 DNA is TGCGCCAGCCAGAGGACTAGCGGGGATTACAATGAGCAGTTCTTC. This translates into CASQRTSGDYNEQFF.

The V gene is TRBV6-2 or TRBV6-3, the J gene TRBJ1-1; the D gene is possibly TRBD1 (6 bases). Between the trimmed V and J ends, which lost 6 bases and 11 bases, there was a span of 25 bases. The germline gives CDR1 MNHEY, CDR2 SVGEGT. The CDR3 extends over 15 amino acids. The CDR3 DNA reads as TGTGCCAGCAGAAAGTCCCGGGACATAATGGGTAACGCTTTCTTT. It translates to CASRKSRDIMGNAFF.

J is TRBJ1-2 and V is TRBV28, with 7 bases fitting TRBD1. J was trimmed by 2 bases and V by 1 base; bases with no gene match: 4. Germline CDR1 and CDR2: MDHEN and SYDVKM. This CDR3 is 15 amino acids long. For the CDR3, the DNA is TGTGCCAGCAGTTTATTCCCCAGGGGGAACTATGGCTACACCTTC. This codes for CASSLFPRGNYGYTF.

The chain is built from TRBV2 and TRBJ2-5; perhaps D is TRBD1 or TRBD2 (6 bases each). The CDR3 is 15 residues long. Trimming removed 4 bases from V and 1 base from J, with 13 bases in between. From germline, CDR1 is SNHLY and CDR2 FYNNEI. CDR3 DNA: TGTGCCAGCAGTGCGGGGGCATACACCCAAGAGACCCAGTACTTC. It is translated as CASSAGAYTQETQYF.

The sample holds a few counts of this clonotype. The rearrangement links TRBV20-1 to TRBJ2-7; 8 bases agree with TRBD2. Germline loops: CDR1 DFQATT, CDR2 SNEGSKA (reference sequence). The V segment lost 6 bases and the J segment 3 bases; nucleotides outside the gene matches: 10. This CDR3 region has 14 residues. The CDR3 coding sequence is TGCAGTGCGCCCGGGGGGGGTACTGGCTACGAGCAGTACTTC. Translation: CSAPGGGTGYEQYF.

V usage is TRBV14 and J usage is TRBJ1-6; TRBD1 might be the D (5 bases). The germline V gene has CDR1 SGHDN and CDR2 FVKESK. Trimming left V 2 bases short and J 3 bases short, with 8 bases between. This CDR3 region has 15 residues. The CDR3: CASSQRGNYNSPLHF. CDR3 DNA: TGTGCCAGCAGCCAAAGGGGCAACTATAATTCACCCCTCCACTTT.

This chain uses TRBV7-9 with TRBJ1-1, with 9 bases aligning to TRBD1. The CDR3 sequence is 15 residues long. Trimming at V came to 5 bases and at J to 3 bases, leaving 7 bases not matched to a gene. Per the germline V gene, CDR1 is SEHNR and CDR2 is FQNEAQ (reference sequence). This CDR3 is CASSGDRELYTEAFF. The CDR3 DNA reads TGTGCCAGCAGCGGGGACAGGGAGTTGTACACTGAAGCTTTCTTT. Full variable domain (outside the CDR3, taken from reference TRBV7-9 and TRBJ1-1): DTGVSQNPRHKITKRGQNVTFRCDPISEHNRLYWYRQTLGQGPEFLTYFQNEAQLEKSRLLSDRFSAERPKGSFSTLEIQRTEQGDSAMYLCASSGDRELYTEAFFGQGTRLTVV.

A few counts support this clonotype. V usage is TRBV6-5 and J usage is TRBJ2-7; D possibly corresponds to TRBD2 (5 bases). TRBJ2-5 matches the DNA end more closely, so the J call is doubtful. The CDR3 loop spans 15 amino acids. CDR1 and CDR2 from the germline V gene are MNHEY and SVGAGI. The CDR3 sequence is CASSYGWETMETQYF. The CDR3 DNA reads TGTGCCAGCAGTTACGGGTGGGAGACGATGGAGACCCAGTACTTC.

This clonotype has a handful of counts. The V gene is TRBV6-5, the J gene TRBJ2-1, with D possibly TRBD1 on 5 matching bases. Trimming stripped 4 bases from V and 2 bases from J, with 12 bases between. The CDR3 sequence is 15 residues long. Germline V CDR1 and CDR2: MNHEY, SVGAGI. CDR3 loop: CASSFQGVAYNEQFF. CDR3 sequence (DNA): TGTGCCAGCAGTTTTCAAGGGGTGGCCTACAATGAGCAGTTCTTC.

The chain recombines TRBV14 with TRBJ2-5; D gene uncertain. Germline V CDR1 and CDR2: SGHDN, FVKESK. Trimming pared 1 base from V and 2 bases from J, leaving 8 bases between. This CDR3 comprises 14 residues. The CDR3 sequence: CASSQASRQETQYF. The CDR3 bases are TGTGCCAGCAGCCAAGCTTCCAGGCAAGAGACCCAGTACTTC.

The sample holds one count of this clonotype. J is TRBJ1-1 and V is TRBV20-1; D call uncertain. V was cut by 0 bases and J by 1 base, with 9 bases left in between. The CDR3 has 14 residues. From germline, CDR1 is DFQATT and CDR2 SNEGSKA (reference sequence). The CDR3 bases are TGCAGTGCTAGAGAGGTCGGCGAGAACACTGAAGCTTTCTTT. This sequence encodes CSAREVGENTEAFF.

V gene TRBV7-2 combines with J gene TRBJ1-2, with D perhaps matching TRBD1 (5 bases). This CDR3 contains 13 residues. Germline V gene sequence: CDR1 SGHTA, CDR2 FQGNSA. Trimming cost V 7 bases and J 8 bases, with 17 bases left between them. CDR3 residues: CASTDLSPGGYTF. DNA for the CDR3: TGTGCCAGCACCGACTTATCCCCAGGGGGCTACACCTTC.